The 12 T cell receptor beta chains below were found in one sample sequenced in a study of control samples from healthy donors and cancer patients. This table comes from immunoSEQ multiplex PCR, and its TCRdb copy is limited to in-frame clones, with some not included. This table lists about 190,000 clones. Material for sequencing was blood. These receptors originate from a woman in her twenties or thirties in good health.

V gene TRBV28 combines with J gene TRBJ1-2; possibly TRBD1 for D (6 bases). V lost 1 base and J lost 2, with 8 bases in between. The CDR3 extends over 14 amino acids. The germline gives CDR1 MDHEN, CDR2 SYDVKM. CDR3 loop: CASSLYRANYGYTF. Here the CDR3 DNA reads TGTGCCAGCAGTTTATACAGGGCGAACTATGGCTACACCTTC.

The gene calls are TRBV7-9 and TRBJ2-1, with D unresolved. Germline-derived CDR1 and CDR2 are SEHNR and FQNEAQ (reference sequence). The CDR3 contains 15 residues. V was trimmed by 5 bases and J by 8 bases, leaving 19 bases between them. The CDR3 DNA reads as TGTGCCAGCAGCATCCTCAACGTAGGTACCCATGAGCAGTTCTTC. Its protein is CASSILNVGTHEQFF.

The V call is TRBV5-4, the J call TRBJ2-7, with D tentatively TRBD1 or TRBD2 (5 bases each). The V and J ends lost 0 bases and 7 bases respectively, with 17 bases between them. This CDR3 comprises 15 residues. Germline V gene data show CDR1 as SGHNT and CDR2 as YYREEE (reference sequence). The CDR3 protein is CASSLAGVGAYEQYF. The CDR3 coding sequence is TGTGCCAGCAGCTTGGCCGGGGTAGGGGCTTATGAGCAGTACTTC.

This chain uses TRBV11-2 with TRBJ2-1; weak D call: TRBD2 (5 bases). This CDR3 comprises 15 residues. Trimming took 3 bases from V and 1 from J, leaving 10 bases between them. Germline values: CDR1 SGHAT, CDR2 FQNNGV. CDR3 DNA: TGTGCCAGCAGCTTTCTACTAGAGTCCTACAATGAGCAGTTCTTC. Translated, it gives CASSFLLESYNEQFF.

The rearrangement links TRBV6-5 to TRBJ1-3, with a weak D call TRBD1 (5 bases). The length of the CDR3 is 15 residues. V gave up 2 bases and J gave up 2 bases, with 10 bases separating them. From germline, CDR1 is MNHEY and CDR2 SVGAGI. Here the CDR3 reads CASSYDRGAGNTIYF. CDR3 DNA: TGTGCCAGCAGTTACGATCGGGGCGCTGGAAACACCATATATTTT.

This chain links TRBV7-9 with TRBJ1-2; D ambiguous. CDR3 length: 12 residues. Germline CDR1 reads SEHNR; CDR2 reads FQNEAQ (reference sequence). The V gene lost 1 base and the J gene lost 13 bases, with 13 bases spanning the gap. As DNA, the CDR3 is TGTGCCAGCAGCTTAGACCCCAGGAGACTCACCTTC. Its translation is CASSLDPRRLTF.

The genes are TRBV28 and TRBJ2-2; no definite D call. This CDR3 is built from 15 residues. The germline V and J ends were trimmed by 6 bases and 2 bases, with 13 bases remaining between them. In germline, CDR1 is MDHEN, CDR2 SYDVKM. CDR3 protein: CASSTPARNTGELFF. Written as DNA, the CDR3 is TGTGCCAGCAGCACCCCGGCACGTAACACCGGGGAGCTGTTTTTT.

The chain is built from TRBV4-1 and TRBJ2-7; 9 nucleotides match TRBD1. The CDR3 has 15 residues. Looked up from germline, CDR1 is MGHRA and CDR2 is YSYEKL. V trimming: 4 bases; J trimming: 0 bases; junction bases outside the gene matches: 4. DNA for the CDR3: TGCGCCAGCAGCCTTGGGACAGGGAGCTCCTACGAGCAGTACTTC. The encoded protein is CASSLGTGSSYEQYF.

The chain carries TRBV2 and TRBJ2-7; 7 positions agree with TRBD1. Germline V gene data show CDR1 as SNHLY and CDR2 as FYNNEI. Unmatched junction bases numbered 10, after V lost 3 bases and J lost 5 bases. The CDR3 has 15 residues. The CDR3 reads CASSDSGQYSHEQYF. As DNA, the CDR3 is TGTGCCAGCAGTGATTCGGGACAGTATTCCCACGAGCAGTACTTC.

The V and J genes are TRBV7-2 and TRBJ1-5; D is perhaps TRBD1 (6 bases). CDR3 size: 18 residues. V was shortened by 3 bases and J by 0 bases, with 18 bases between the two germline ends. In germline, CDR1 is SGHTA, CDR2 FQGNSA. The CDR3: CASSLGAGPLYSNQPQHF. CDR3 in DNA: TGTGCCAGCAGCTTGGGGGCAGGGCCGCTTTATAGCAATCAGCCCCAGCATTTT.

The chain is built from TRBV5-6 and TRBJ1-5, with 7 bases matching TRBD1. The trim removed 1 base at V and 4 bases at J, leaving 11 bases unmatched. This CDR3 spans 17 amino acids. Looked up from germline, CDR1 is SGHDT and CDR2 is YYEEEE. In nucleotides, the CDR3 is TGTGCCAGCAGCTTGCATCGGACCGGGACAGTTAATCAGCCCCAGCATTTT. Its protein product is CASSLHRTGTVNQPQHF.

V and J are TRBV4-2 and TRBJ2-3; no firm D call. The CDR3 totals 15 residues. Between the trimmed V and J ends, which lost 0 bases and 2 bases, there was a span of 9 bases. From germline, CDR1 is LGHNA and CDR2 YNFKEQ. CDR3 residues: CASSQDKVYTDTQYF. In DNA, the CDR3 is TGTGCCAGCAGCCAAGATAAGGTTTACACAGATACGCAGTATTTT.